This record looks at one T cell receptor (beta chain) sequence and its context. Its target is unknown. These data come from a study of post-analysis software for immune sequencing data. The study, taken as a whole, reports: TRBV5-6, TRBV5-1 and TRBV20-1 were among roughly 5 TRBV segments more frequent in patients than controls. People with multiple sclerosis had a significantly lower normalized Chao1 diversity than controls did. Samples sharing a preparation batch grouped tightly together when assessed by F measure.

The CDR3 sequence is 14 residues long. Trimming took off 5 bases at V and 8 bases at J, with 16 bases between the two ends. Germline CDR1 and CDR2: SGHTA and FQGNSA. Researchers reported that TCR beta cDNA libraries carried unique molecular identifiers. Yield was about 500,000 cDNA molecules from around 1 to 10 million T cells. MiXCR, run by TCRdb on the PCR reads, gives a single entry per CDR3 protein. Of 650,000 to 900,000 distinct CDR3 sequences listed, 46% are singletons. The chain links TRBV7-2 to TRBJ2-1; no firm D call. What was sequenced was blood. The TCR comes from a girl aged 10 to 17 with multiple sclerosis. Here the CDR3 DNA reads TGTGCCAGCAGCGTTAGCTTTCTCCGGGATGAGCAGTTCTTC. Residues: CASSVSFLRDEQFF.